This T cell receptor (beta chain) was sequenced in a study of T cell responses to AZD1222 COVID-19 vaccine. CDR1 and CDR2 from the germline V gene are SGHTA and FQGTGA. The CDR3 totals 16 residues. Between the trimmed V and J ends, which lost 6 bases and 4 bases, there was a span of 22 bases. A single count supports this clone. Antigen unknown. Notes on the study in general: Spike-specific TCR depth and breadth grew after two AZD1222 doses. Clonal diversity was possibly underestimated, and white British individuals and females predominated among donors. Vaccine-associated CD4 TCRs ranged over spike, dominating at 160-218 and 743-854. Reportedly, nearly half the spike-specific TCRs target unmutated variant regions.

Using immunoSEQ multiplex PCR, the repertoire was profiled, and TCRdb retains in-frame clones only, with some absent. The data hold 100,000 to 150,000 clones, with about 87% observed a single time. V and J are TRBV7-3 and TRBJ2-7; D remains ambiguous. This TCR was sampled from an adult in good health. The specimen comprised peripheral blood, sampled on day 0 of AZD1222 vaccination. CDR3 region: CASRLQGFAFGYEQYF. In DNA form, the CDR3 reads TGTGCCAGCAGGCTCCAAGGGTTCGCTTTTGGGTACGAGCAGTACTTC.